A single sample gave rise to the 5 T cell receptor beta chains below, sequenced in a study of OX40 agonist ivuxolimab in advanced cancers. Assay: immunoSEQ multiplex PCR; the TCRdb copy retains only in-frame clones and omits some. The top ten hold roughly 1.5% of the sample, which has about 66,000 clones, 60% to 80% seen once. The sample consisted of CD4+ or CD8+ T cells sorted from blood, taken in a trial of the OX40 agonist ivuxolimab. All receptors derive from an adult with an advanced solid tumor such as melanoma, head and neck, liver or kidney cancer.

The V gene is TRBV2, the J gene TRBJ1-3, with 9 bases fitting TRBD1. V was clipped by 9 bases and J by 4 bases; unmatched bases: 4. Per the germline V gene, CDR1 is SNHLY and CDR2 is FYNNEI. This CDR3 is built from 13 residues. This CDR3 is CASRTGAGNTIYF. The CDR3 nucleotides read TGTGCCAGTAGGACAGGGGCAGGAAACACCATATATTTT.

This clone was detected once. J is TRBJ2-6 and V is TRBV25-1, with 7 bases identical to TRBD2. This CDR3 is built from 18 residues. V shed 0 bases, J shed 1 base, and the junction held 6 bases outside the gene matches. Germline V lookup: CDR1 MGHDK, CDR2 SYGVNS. The CDR3 is CASSEYWEGRSGANVLTF. The CDR3 DNA reads as TGTGCCAGCAGTGAATATTGGGAGGGGAGGTCTGGGGCCAACGTCCTGACTTTC.

The chain employs TRBV2 and TRBJ1-1; 7 bases fit TRBD1. From germline, CDR1 is SNHLY and CDR2 FYNNEI. The J segment lost 3 bases and the V segment lost 5 bases, leaving 6 bases of the junction unmatched. The CDR3 loop spans 14 amino acids. This CDR3 reads CASSRGGRDTEAFF. CDR3 sequence (DNA): TGTGCCAGCAGTAGAGGGGGCAGGGACACTGAAGCTTTCTTT.

V is TRBV11-2 and J is TRBJ2-2; D not resolved. V was cut by 2 bases and J by 8 bases, with 6 bases left in between. The CDR3 is 12 residues long. CDR1 and CDR2 from the germline V gene are SGHAT and FQNNGV. DNA for the CDR3: TGTGCCAGCAGCTTACAGCGAGGGGAGCTGTTTTTT. The encoded protein is CASSLQRGELFF.

The genes are TRBV2 and TRBJ1-1; D gene ambiguous. Germline CDR1 reads SNHLY; CDR2 reads FYNNEI. V dropped 1 base and J dropped 5 bases, with 8 bases sitting between them. This CDR3 contains 13 residues. The CDR3 protein is CASSEEWETEAFF. The CDR3 DNA follows: TGTGCCAGCAGTGAAGAATGGGAAACTGAAGCTTTCTTT.